This TCR beta chain originates from a study of T cell responses to AZD1222 COVID-19 vaccine (dated by TCRdb to the early 2020s). Regarding the study in general: AZD1222 recipients given second doses at about 4 weeks or at about 12 weeks were pooled, since spike-specific TCR depth and breadth were not found to differ between the two schedules. Trial participants were enrolled by age into subgroups of 18-55, 56-69 and 70-plus years, and around 140, 26 and 57 TCR-sequenced participants, respectively, were included in these subgroups. TCR sequencing covered approximately 230 trial participants: 207 given two doses of AZD1222 and about 26 given two doses of MenACWY control vaccine.

Study-wide conclusions, independent of this receptor: Because no day 14 peak-response samples were available, repertoires were characterized only after the peak T cell response. CD4 TCRs associated with the vaccine covered the entire spike protein, and the dominant responses were in regions 160-218 and 743-854. In the small 56-69-year group, the increase in depth fell short of significance, most likely because of low power. Only six AZD1222 recipients were SARS-CoV-2 seropositive at baseline, limiting conclusions about previously exposed vaccinees. After two AZD1222 doses, spike-specific TCR breadth and depth were significantly higher than at day 0 and than in MenACWY recipients. Participants were mostly white British, with more females than males. The authors suggested clonal diversity may have been underestimated. Nearly half of unique spike-specific TCRs reportedly recognized epitopes outside regions mutated in the B.1.351 and B.1.1.7 variants.

The CDR3 regions of human TCRbeta chains were analyzed by immunosequencing. The original pipeline was this. TCRs in the repertoires were matched against a reference library of SARS-CoV-2-specific TCRs that had been generated with the MIRA antigen-specificity platform. Breadth was defined as the fraction of unique TCRs that were SARS-CoV-2-associated, and depth was defined as the fraction of total T cells that were SARS-CoV-2-associated. Using the MIRA data, every spike-specific TCR was mapped to the spike region that the TCR reacted to and assigned to either a CD4 or a CD8 class. Log10-transformed breadth and depth values were compared by one-way ANOVA with Sidak's multiple comparisons tests. TCRdb mirrors the immuneACCESS table, restricted to in-frame sequences. Some clones are absent from its copies; in checked studies, under half trace to an unresolved V gene, and the reason for the others is unknown. That table gives V, J and clone size, and the DNA gave D and trimming. For this sample there are fewer than 120,000 clones; about four fifths appear just once. The top ten hold around 4.6% of the sample.

Notes on this clone: The antigen this receptor binds is unknown. No much larger clonotype is one base removed from it; base qualities were not supplied.

According to the study, the label for this sample's time point signals: baseline before first vaccination. Samples from vaccinated people were obtained from the UK trials COV001 and COV002, which included a single-blind randomized controlled phase 2/3 trial of AZD1222 (ChAdOx1 nCoV-19) in healthy adults. For TCRbeta chain sequencing, PBMC samples from trial participants were taken at day 0 and at day 28 after the second dose. Trimming takes 0 bases off V and 5 bases off J; junction bases not matched to a gene: 3. CDR1 and CDR2, per the germline V gene, are LGHNA and YSLEER. The CDR3 runs 14 amino acids, cysteine and phenylalanine included. Only the CDR3 part of the read is kept: 42 bases, read in frame from the first base.

The chain is made from TRBV4-3 and TRBJ1-2; TRBD1 fits 7 bases in the junction. The sequences come from peripheral blood, collected on day 0 of AZD1222 vaccination. This TCR was sampled from an adult in good health. The CDR3 loop reads CASSQETGPYGYTF. The DNA sequence follows: TGCGCCAGCAGCCAAGAGACAGGGCCATATGGCTACACCTTC.